A selection of T cell receptor beta chains follows, all from one sample in a study of response to subunit inactivated influenza vaccine. TCRdb re-analysed the RT-PCR reads in MiXCR, keeping a single row per CDR3 protein. The table records roughly 150,000 distinct CDR3 sequences, roughly a tenth of them present only once. The specimen was non-naive T cells sorted from PBMCs, collected 45 days after vaccination. Receptors originate from a man aged 45-60 years who received an inactivated influenza vaccine. Each CDR3 is given with its conserved first and last residue.

V,J,CDR3
TRBV28,TRBJ2-7,CASRGTGVGYEQYF
TRBV30,TRBJ2-3,CASGRGHTDTQYF
TRBV5-1,TRBJ2-3,CASSLERSADTQYF
TRBV2,TRBJ2-7,CASSAKAGAYEQYF
TRBV6-2/TRBV6-3,TRBJ1-2,CASSLRSGYTF
TRBV25-1,TRBJ2-3,CASSGIFTQYF
TRBV12-3/TRBV12-4,TRBJ2-7,CASSLGFSYEQYF
TRBV29-1,TRBJ2-1,CSVEPRGGSSYNEQFF
TRBV12-3/TRBV12-4,TRBJ1-2,CASSYGGDGYTF
TRBV27,TRBJ1-1,CASSSLASGPEAFF
TRBV6-1,TRBJ2-2,CASRDSVVSPELFF
TRBV21-1,TRBJ2-7,CASSNGTGVPHEQYF
TRBV6-1,TRBJ1-5,CASSDLINRGGQPQHF
TRBV7-6,TRBJ2-5,CASSSNTGGGETQYF
TRBV20-1,TRBJ1-6,CSASRDSYNSPLHF
TRBV28,TRBJ2-3,CASNSEGQGVYTQYF
TRBV5-6,TRBJ1-4,CASSPGWMANEKLFF
TRBV11-2,TRBJ2-5,CASSPWLATGYGPRLTQYF
TRBV13,TRBJ2-1,CASSARFFSREQFF
TRBV7-2,TRBJ2-5,CASSLSQRETQYF
TRBV5-1,TRBJ2-3,CASSASTGATDTQYF
TRBV7-9,TRBJ2-7,CASSLDRGIDEQYF
TRBV6-1,TRBJ1-2,CASNIQGRRPGYTF
TRBV20-1,TRBJ1-1,CSARVWRSEAFF
TRBV28,TRBJ2-5,CASSSNFKLDSYLQETQYF
TRBV6-1,TRBJ2-5,CASSLGRAGVSAETQYF